The present T cell receptor beta chain was sequenced within a study of T cells in Graves' hyperthyroidism and ophthalmopathy. Uncontrolled infection, other autoimmune disease, pregnancy or lactation barred patients from enrollment. Clinical symptoms, serum thyroxine, TRAb, thyroid ultrasound and orbital computed tomography established diagnosis. Isolation of PBMCs was performed on approximately 10 ml fresh peripheral blood. Regions amplified from RNA transcripts were the TCR beta CDR3 regions. HTBI primers were used for first-round RT-PCR of the TCR CDR3. TCRdb re-called the multiplex PCR reads through MiXCR, storing one row per CDR3 protein. The table lists 250,000 to 300,000 distinct CDR3 sequences, 12% to 15% of them singletons. Turning to this clonotype: Its antigen remains unknown.

J was trimmed by 7 bases and V by 4 bases; bases with no gene match: 9. CDR1 is MNHGY, CDR2 SVAAGI, per germline. This CDR3 has 15 residues. Regarding the study as a whole: Most thyroid clonotypes expanded above 0.001 were also detected in blood.

This sequence joins TRBV6-9 and TRBJ2-3; TRBD2 agrees at 9 bases. This sequence originates from a woman in her 50s with Graves' hyperthyroidism that later progressed to Graves' ophthalmopathy. Sequencing used blood. The CDR3: CASSLQAGGSNTQYF. DNA for the CDR3: TGTGCCAGCAGTTTACAAGCGGGAGGTTCGAATACGCAGTATTTT.